Below, 20 T cell receptor beta chains from the same sample are listed, as sequenced in a study of cytomegalovirus exposure and HLA in healthy donors. The primer mix had 60 Vbeta and 13 Jbeta primers. Profiling relied on immunoSEQ multiplex PCR, and the TCRdb table lists in-frame clones only, not all of them. The table lists 150,000 to 200,000 clones, roughly two thirds of them singletons, with roughly 3% in the top ten. The sequenced sample was PBMCs. These receptor sequences come from a woman in her twenties or thirties in good health and CMV-seronegative.

The chain employs TRBV29-1 and TRBJ2-7, with a possible D match to TRBD2 (5 bases). Germline lookup yields CDR1 SQVTM and CDR2 ANQGSEA. V was trimmed by 5 bases and J by 2 bases, leaving 19 bases between them. The CDR3 runs 15 residues. CDR3 in DNA: TGCAGCGTTCGCACTTCTCGGACTGGACCCTACGAGCAGTACTTC. The encoded protein is CSVRTSRTGPYEQYF.

The gene calls are TRBV5-6 and TRBJ1-1; TRBD1 agrees at 8 bases. This CDR3 region has 16 residues. Unmatched junction bases numbered 12, after V lost 3 bases and J lost 5 bases. Germline-derived CDR1 and CDR2 are SGHDT and YYEEEE. The CDR3 sequence: CASSSDRVTLGTEAFF. CDR3 DNA: TGTGCCAGCAGCTCGGACAGGGTTACCCTGGGGACTGAAGCTTTCTTT.

The gene calls are TRBV10-3 and TRBJ1-2; TRBD1 might be the D (6 bases). Germline CDR1 is ENHRY and CDR2 is SYGVKD. Trimming shortened V by 2 bases and J by 0 bases, and 13 bases separated the two germline ends. The CDR3 is made up of 16 amino acids. CDR3 bases: TGTGCCATCAGTGAGCAGGGGCCCCTTTCTAACTATGGCTACACCTTC. Protein product: CAISEQGPLSNYGYTF.

V and J are TRBV7-9 and TRBJ2-5; 7 nucleotides match TRBD1. The CDR3 loop spans 12 amino acids. Looked up from germline, CDR1 is SEHNR and CDR2 is FQNEAQ (reference sequence). Losses at the gene ends were 10 bases for V and 3 bases for J; bases not matched to a gene: 5. DNA of the CDR3: TGTGCCACTTTCGACAGGGAAGAGACCCAGTACTTC. This sequence encodes CATFDREETQYF.

The chain carries TRBV15 and TRBJ1-3; D is perhaps TRBD1 (5 bases). The CDR3 spans 16 residues. The germline V gene has CDR1 LNHNV and CDR2 YYDKDF (reference sequence). Trimming stripped 0 bases from V and 0 bases from J, with 9 bases between. This CDR3 is CATSRDRGHSGNTIYF. In DNA, the CDR3 is TGTGCCACCAGCAGAGATAGGGGCCACTCTGGAAACACCATATATTTT.

The gene calls are TRBV6-1 and TRBJ1-2; a possible D gene is TRBD1 (6 bases). The CDR3 sequence is 13 residues long. Between the trimmed V and J ends, which lost 4 bases and 6 bases, there was a span of 12 bases. From germline, CDR1 is MNHNS and CDR2 SASEGT. The CDR3 loop reads CASSAWTDHGYTF. CDR3 coding DNA: TGTGCCAGCAGTGCATGGACAGATCATGGCTACACCTTC.

The V call is TRBV11-2, the J call TRBJ2-2, with 8 bases identical to TRBD2. Per germline, CDR1 SGHAT and CDR2 FQNNGV. The CDR3 sequence is 18 residues long. The trim removed 5 bases at V and 5 bases at J, leaving 16 bases unmatched. DNA of the CDR3: TGTGCCAGCAGCCGCCCTCCTCTTTTAGCGGGAAGGACCGGGGAGCTGTTTTTT. It encodes CASSRPPLLAGRTGELFF. The whole variable domain, filled in from reference TRBV11-2 and TRBJ2-2, reads EAGVAQSPRYKIIEKRQSVAFWCNPISGHATLYWYQQILGQGPKLLIQFQNNGVVDDSQLPKDRFSAERLKGVDSTLKIQPAKLEDSAVYLCASSRPPLLAGRTGELFFGEGSRLTVL.

This chain uses TRBV5-1 with TRBJ1-1; no reliable D call. CDR3 length equals 15 residues. V was cut by 6 bases and J by 0 bases, with 15 bases left in between. Germline V gene data show CDR1 as SGHRS and CDR2 as YFSETQ. In DNA, the CDR3 is TGCGCCAGCAACGCTGGGCTCAACATGAACACTGAAGCTTTCTTT. Its protein product is CASNAGLNMNTEAFF. The entire variable domain, with the rest obtained from reference TRBV5-1 and TRBJ1-1, is as follows: KAGVTQTPRYLIKTRGQQVTLSCSPISGHRSVSWYQQTPGQGLQFLFEYFSETQRNKGNFPGRFSGRQFSNSRSEMNVSTLELGDSALYLCASNAGLNMNTEAFFGQGTRLTVV.

This chain joins TRBV11-3 and TRBJ2-1, with 11 bases aligning to TRBD1. Trimming cost V 6 bases and J 7 bases; bases outside gene matches: 8. CDR3 size: 15 residues. The germline CDR1 and CDR2 sequences are SGHNT and YENEEA. The CDR3 bases are TGTGCCAGCAGTTCCGGGACAGGGGGTCGGAATGAGCAGTTCTTC. Amino acid sequence: CASSSGTGGRNEQFF.

The rearrangement uses TRBV19 and TRBJ2-1; TRBD2 matches at 11 bases. From germline, CDR1 is LNHDA and CDR2 SQIVND (reference sequence). V lost 5 bases to trimming and J lost 12 bases; unmatched junction nucleotides: 15. This CDR3 comprises 16 residues. The CDR3 sequence: CASSLTETSGTSRQFF. The DNA of the CDR3 is TGTGCCAGTAGTCTCACCGAGACTAGCGGGACAAGTAGGCAGTTCTTC.

This chain connects TRBV6-5 to TRBJ1-3; D remains unclear. CDR3 length equals 14 residues. The germline V gene has CDR1 MNHEY and CDR2 SVGAGI. The germline V and J ends were trimmed by 8 bases and 0 bases, with 11 bases remaining between them. The CDR3 is CASGRTVSGNTIYF. The CDR3 DNA is TGTGCCAGCGGGAGGACGGTCTCTGGAAACACCATATATTTT.

The chain links TRBV29-1 to TRBJ2-3, with D unclear. Trimming cost V 5 bases and J 4 bases, with 13 bases left between them. Germline CDR1 is SQVTM and CDR2 is ANQGSEA. CDR3 length: 13 residues. The chain's CDR3 is CSVPPESSDTQYF. CDR3 coding DNA: TGCAGCGTTCCGCCCGAGTCTTCAGATACGCAGTATTTT.

The chain employs TRBV20-1 and TRBJ2-7; D ambiguous. CDR1 is DFQATT and CDR2 is SNEGSKA in the germline V gene (reference sequence). Trimming stripped 5 bases from V and 3 bases from J, with 8 bases between. The CDR3 extends over 11 amino acids. In DNA form, the CDR3 reads TGCAGTGCTCTAGGAAACTACGAGCAGTACTTC. This gives the protein CSALGNYEQYF.

This clone was found a few times. The chain joins TRBV5-1 to TRBJ1-1; D remains ambiguous. V shed 2 bases and J shed 0 bases, with 5 bases lying between them. Germline V gene data show CDR1 as SGHRS and CDR2 as YFSETQ. There are 13 residues in the CDR3. In DNA, the CDR3 is TGCGCCAGCAGCTTTGAGATGAACACTGAAGCTTTCTTT. Residues: CASSFEMNTEAFF.

The J gene is TRBJ1-4, the V gene TRBV11-2, with TRBD1 matching 8 bases. In germline, CDR1 is SGHAT, CDR2 FQNNGV. This CDR3 spans 14 amino acids. V dropped 5 bases and J dropped 10; count of bases not matched to a gene: 9. In DNA, the CDR3 is TGTGCCAGCAGCGTACAGGGGGTGGTGGGAAAACTGTTTTTT. Protein: CASSVQGVVGKLFF.

In regard to this clone: The junction differs from germline at one of its ends, possibly a read error. The rearrangement links TRBV7-9 to TRBJ2-3; D is uncertain. Germline values: CDR1 SEHNR, CDR2 FQNEAQ (reference sequence). The CDR3 has 12 residues. DNA of the CDR3: TGTTCCAGCAGCTACACGCCAGATACGCAGTATTTT. This codes for CSSSYTPDTQYF.

With regard to this clone: Other DNA sequences within the sample encode an identical CDR3. The chain joins TRBV19 to TRBJ2-5, with 11 bases fitting TRBD2. V lost 5 bases and J lost 5; bases outside the gene matches: 4. This CDR3 is 14 amino acids long. Germline V lookup: CDR1 LNHDA, CDR2 SQIVND (reference sequence). CDR3: CASSPTSGSETQYF. CDR3 nucleotides: TGTGCCAGTAGTCCAACTAGCGGGAGCGAGACCCAGTACTTC.

The V and J genes are TRBV7-9 and TRBJ2-7; TRBD2 agrees at 10 bases. This CDR3 comprises 15 residues. J was trimmed by 3 bases and V by 0 bases; bases with no gene match: 2. Germline CDR1 reads SEHNR; CDR2 reads FQNEAQ (reference sequence). CDR3 coding DNA: TGTGCCAGCAGCTTAGCGGCTAGCGGGAGCTACGAGCAGTACTTC. Protein sequence: CASSLAASGSYEQYF.

The V and J genes are TRBV18 and TRBJ2-5, with TRBD1 identical over 7 bases. Germline trimming cut 6 bases from V and 0 bases from J; bases unmatched to any gene: 1. This CDR3 comprises 13 residues. The germline V gene encodes CDR1 KGHSH and CDR2 LQKENI. CDR3 DNA: TGTGCCAGCTCTGGGACAGACCAAGAGACCCAGTACTTC. This sequence encodes CASSGTDQETQYF.

The chain recombines TRBV7-9 with TRBJ2-7, with TRBD2 identical over 10 bases. The CDR3 totals 14 residues. Germline CDR1 SEHNR, CDR2 FQNEAQ (reference sequence). With 2 bases clipped from V and 7 bases from J, the junction kept 5 bases outside the gene matches. CDR3 nucleotide sequence: TGTGCCAGCAGCTTAATAGCGGGAGGCGGAGAGCAGTACTTC. Its translation is CASSLIAGGGEQYF.